One sample yielded the 13 T cell receptor beta chains listed below, sequenced in a study of human T cells and chemical hapten exposure. RNA extraction used unfractionated whole blood as the source of total RNA. TCRdb re-called the 5' RACE reads with MiXCR, one entry per CDR3 protein. The table has about 140,000 distinct CDR3 sequences, 4.1% seen once. Source of these receptors: a female donor in good health.

A note on this clonotype: One end of the junction varies from germline; a read error may be responsible. The chain is built from TRBV5-1 and TRBJ1-2; D is perhaps TRBD1 (5 bases). CDR1 and CDR2 (germline): SGHRS, YFSETQ. This CDR3 has 14 residues. Written as DNA, the CDR3 is TGCGCCAGCAAGGGTTACCAAGGGGACTGTGGCTACACTTTC. It is translated as CASKGYQGDCGYTF.

This clonotype was observed at least ten times. The chain joins TRBV7-2 to TRBJ1-2; D ambiguous. V was trimmed by 1 base and J by 2 bases, leaving 8 bases between them. The CDR3 loop spans 14 amino acids. Germline CDR1 and CDR2: SGHTA and FQGNSA. Here the CDR3 DNA reads TGTGCCAGCAGCTTAGAATCTAAAAACTATGGCTACACCTTC. Translating it yields CASSLESKNYGYTF.

The chain recombines TRBV7-9 with TRBJ2-2, with TRBD1 matching over 10 bases. The CDR3 runs 18 residues. Germline V lookup: CDR1 SEHNR, CDR2 FQNEAQ (reference sequence). V lost 4 bases to trimming and J lost 3 bases; unmatched junction nucleotides: 11. The CDR3 DNA sequence: TGTGCCAGCAGCTCCCGGACAGGGGGAATTCGAGACACCGGGGAGCTGTTTTTT. Its translation: CASSSRTGGIRDTGELFF.

In its sample, this clonotype was seen many times. The rearrangement links TRBV9 to TRBJ1-1; unclear D gene. The V and J ends lost 0 bases and 5 bases respectively, with 14 bases between them. CDR1 is SGDLS and CDR2 is YYNGEE in the germline V gene. The CDR3 is made up of 15 amino acids. CDR3 residues: CASSVDPDMITEAFF. The CDR3, as DNA: TGTGCCAGCAGCGTAGATCCAGATATGATAACTGAAGCTTTCTTT.

This chain uses TRBV30 with TRBJ2-2; D gene unclear. Trimming removed 0 bases at V and 7 bases at J, with 12 bases between. The germline V gene has CDR1 GTSNPN and CDR2 SVGIG (reference sequence). This CDR3 region has 14 residues. CDR3 in amino acids: CAWSVGAGNGELFF. CDR3 sequence (DNA): TGTGCCTGGAGTGTTGGAGCTGGTAACGGGGAGCTGTTTTTT.

In its sample, this clonotype was seen many times. The chain recombines TRBV7-9 with TRBJ2-1; the D call may be TRBD1 or TRBD2 (5 bases each). Germline V lookup: CDR1 SEHNR, CDR2 FQNEAQ (reference sequence). This CDR3 has 14 amino acids. Trimming took off 3 bases at V and 16 bases at J, with 22 bases between the two ends. The CDR3 DNA reads as TGTGCCAGCAGCTTGGAGGCAGGGCCGCCCTCCAAATTCTTC. Translation gives CASSLEAGPPSKFF.

This clonotype was seen repeatedly, ten times or more. The V call is TRBV12-3 or TRBV12-4, the J call TRBJ2-2, with 8 bases matching TRBD2. The CDR3 is 14 residues long. CDR3 amino acids: CASGATLKAGELFF. The CDR3 bases are TGTGCTAGCGGGGCCACGCTAAAGGCCGGGGAGCTGTTTTTT.

This clonotype was detected ten times or more. This rearrangement joins TRBV5-1 to TRBJ1-2; D is uncertain. Per germline, CDR1 SGHRS and CDR2 YFSETQ. The CDR3 contains 14 residues. Trimming cost V 1 base and J 2 bases, with 9 bases left between them. This CDR3 is CASSLFGENYGYTF. The CDR3 coding sequence is TGCGCCAGCAGCTTGTTTGGGGAGAACTATGGCTACACCTTC.

This clonotype occurred a few times. The chain uses TRBV6-5 and TRBJ1-5, with D perhaps matching TRBD1 (6 bases). The CDR3 runs to 15 residues. Germline V gene data show CDR1 as MNHEY and CDR2 as SVGAGI. V was trimmed by 6 bases and J by 4 bases, leaving 16 bases between them. CDR3: CASSDGGAGNQPQHF. As DNA, the CDR3 is TGTGCCAGCAGCGACGGGGGGGCGGGGAATCAGCCCCAGCATTTT.

This clonotype was counted at least ten times. The chain recombines TRBV14 with TRBJ2-2, with D unclear. CDR1 SGHDN and CDR2 FVKESK come from the germline V gene. The length of the CDR3 is 16 residues. With 0 bases removed from V and 6 bases from J, the gap between germline ends came to 14 bases. This CDR3 is CASSQDIWQPPGELFF. As DNA, the CDR3 is TGTGCCAGCAGCCAAGATATATGGCAGCCCCCCGGGGAGCTGTTTTTT. The complete variable domain, with remaining parts taken from reference TRBV14 and TRBJ2-2, reads EAGVTQFPSHSVIEKGQTVTLRCDPISGHDNLYWYRRVMGKEIKFLLHFVKESKQDESGMPNNRFLAERTGGTYSTLKVQPAELEDSGVYFCASSQDIWQPPGELFFGEGSRLTVL.

This clonotype occurred many times. The rearrangement uses TRBV7-3 and TRBJ2-3; D uncertain. Trimming took 6 bases from V and 6 from J, leaving 13 bases between them. Germline CDR1 SGHTA, CDR2 FQGTGA. The CDR3 spans 13 residues. The CDR3 nucleotides read TGTGCCAGCAGTGAGGTGTCCGAGGATACGCAGTATTTT. As protein: CASSEVSEDTQYF.

The CDR3: CASSPTGGRITTEAFF. The DNA of the CDR3 is TGTGCCAGCAGCCCCACAGGGGGCAGAATTACCACTGAAGCTTTCTTT. The V and J genes are TRBV7-8 and TRBJ1-1; 9 bases are a match to TRBD1. Trimming at V came to 5 bases and at J to 4 bases, leaving 11 bases not matched to a gene. The CDR3 has 16 residues. Germline CDR1 reads SGHVS; CDR2 reads FQNEAQ.

This clonotype was detected ten times or more. The gene calls are TRBV4-1 and TRBJ2-1; 12 nucleotides align to TRBD2. V was pared by 0 bases and J by 3 bases, with 6 bases of the junction left unmatched. Germline V lookup: CDR1 MGHRA, CDR2 YSYEKL. The CDR3 sequence is 18 residues long. CDR3: CASSQDPLAGGSYNEQFF. CDR3 nucleotides: TGCGCCAGCAGCCAAGATCCACTAGCGGGGGGAAGCTACAATGAGCAGTTCTTC.